This T cell receptor (beta chain) was found in a study of T cell responses to AZD1222 COVID-19 vaccine. This CDR3 is 15 amino acids long. Trimming took 7 bases from V and 0 from J; bases not matched to a gene: 6. The germline CDR1 and CDR2 sequences are SGHRS and YFSETQ. Points from the study as a whole: Spike-specific TCR breadth and depth both grew after two AZD1222 doses.

TCRdb's table, derived via immunoSEQ multiplex PCR, lists solely in-frame clones and lacks some. The table lists some 110,000 clones, roughly 91% of them singletons. This clone was seen just once. Its antigen is undetermined. Sample: peripheral blood, taken 28 days after the second AZD1222 dose. The gene calls are TRBV5-1 and TRBJ2-2; 7 nucleotides line up with TRBD1. The clonotype comes from an adult who received the AZD1222 COVID-19 vaccine. CDR3 amino acids: CASAQGTANTGELFF. In DNA form, the CDR3 reads TGCGCCAGCGCACAGGGGACCGCGAACACCGGGGAGCTGTTTTTT.